Sequencing of this T cell receptor (beta chain) was carried out in a study of radiation and T cells in renal cell carcinoma. Regarding time point: blood 2 weeks post-SBRT. Indicated treatment: 15 Gy SBRT to primary tumor, nephrectomy 4 weeks later. TCRdb's copy holds only in-frame clones and misses some; the assay was immunoSEQ multiplex PCR. Of more than 150,000 clones listed, approximately 90% were seen once; the top ten hold roughly 13%. This sequence originates from a woman aged 45-65 years with renal cell carcinoma. The starting material was blood, obtained from a patient whose treatment included radiotherapy and nephrectomy.

The DNA of the CDR3 is TGTGCCAGCAGCTCTCGACTAGCGGGGGGCCCGAACACCGGGGAGCTGTTTTTT. It codes for CASSSRLAGGPNTGELFF. This chain uses TRBV7-6 with TRBJ2-2; 13 positions match TRBD2. V trimming: 4 bases; J trimming: 0 bases; junction bases outside the gene matches: 5. The CDR3 covers 18 residues. Germline values: CDR1 SGHVS, CDR2 FNYEAQ.